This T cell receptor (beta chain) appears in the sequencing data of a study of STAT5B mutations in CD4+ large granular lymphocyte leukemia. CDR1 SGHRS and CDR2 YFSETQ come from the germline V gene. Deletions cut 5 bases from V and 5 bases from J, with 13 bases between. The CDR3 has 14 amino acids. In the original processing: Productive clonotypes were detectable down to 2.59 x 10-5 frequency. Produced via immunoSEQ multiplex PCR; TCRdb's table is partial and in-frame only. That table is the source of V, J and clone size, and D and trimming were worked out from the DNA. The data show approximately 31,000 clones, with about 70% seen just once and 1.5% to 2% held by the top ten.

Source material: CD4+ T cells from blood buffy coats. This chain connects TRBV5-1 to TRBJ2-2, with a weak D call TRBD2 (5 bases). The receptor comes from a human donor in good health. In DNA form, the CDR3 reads TGCGCCAGCAGGCTAGCCCCGGGGACCGGGGAGCTGTTTTTT. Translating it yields CASRLAPGTGELFF.